This T cell receptor (beta chain) was sequenced in a study of blood T cell repertoires in COVID-19. The table came from immunoSEQ multiplex PCR; TCRdb's copy has only in-frame clones and leaves some out. The data show around 130,000 clones, 88% seen once. This receptor was identified in a human donor with COVID-19, enrolled during active disease. The donor label of this sample is uncertain. The sequencing input was peripheral blood.

This CDR3 reads CASSLGGQGSSEQYF. CDR3 bases: TGTGCCAGCAGCTTAGGGGGACAGGGGTCAAGCGAGCAGTACTTC. The rearrangement joins TRBV7-9 to TRBJ2-7, with 10 nucleotides matching TRBD1. CDR1 is SEHNR and CDR2 is FQNEAQ in the germline V gene (reference sequence). The CDR3 totals 15 residues. J gave up 6 bases and V 1 base, and 6 bases lay outside the gene matches.